This entry lists 26 T cell receptor beta chains sequenced from one sample in a study of CD8 T cells in Susac syndrome. Reverse transcription used 0.5 to 1 ug RNA and random hexamers. TCRdb independently ran MiXCR on the immunoSEQ multiplex PCR reads; one entry per CDR3 protein. The repertoire consists of 180,000 or so distinct CDR3 sequences, with roughly 94% occurring once and the leading ten covering approximately 0.099%. Sequenced: CD4+ T cells from PBMCs. Receptor source: a human donor with Susac syndrome.

The CDR3 sequence is CASSLDRTGVLYGYTF. The CDR3 DNA reads as TGTGCCAGCAGTTTAGACCGGACAGGGGTCCTCTATGGCTACACCTTC. The chain employs TRBV12-3 or TRBV12-4 and TRBJ1-2, with TRBD1 identical over 9 bases. There are 16 residues in the CDR3. With 1 base clipped from V and 4 bases from J, the junction kept 7 bases outside the gene matches.

Only one count was recorded for this clonotype. The gene calls are TRBV3-1 and TRBJ2-3; D is undetermined. Per the germline V gene, CDR1 is LGHDT and CDR2 is YNNKEL (reference sequence). Between the trimmed V and J ends, which lost 6 bases and 1 base, there was a span of 14 bases. The CDR3 is 15 residues long. CDR3 in DNA: TGTGCCAGCAGTTCCGCGGTACCTCGCACAGATACGCAGTATTTT. Translating it yields CASSSAVPRTDTQYF.

The chain combines TRBV11-1 with TRBJ2-7, with D unresolved. CDR3 size: 15 residues. The germline V gene encodes CDR1 SGHAT and CDR2 FQDESV (reference sequence). V gave up 1 base and J gave up 7 bases, with 17 bases separating them. CDR3 in amino acids: CASSLESPTWDEQYF. CDR3 sequence (DNA): TGTGCCAGCAGCTTAGAATCCCCGACCTGGGATGAGCAGTACTTC.

This clonotype has just one count. The chain carries TRBV29-1 and TRBJ2-6, with unresolved D. Germline CDR1 is SQVTM and CDR2 is ANQGSEA. CDR3 length: 14 residues. The V end lost 5 bases, the J end lost 0 bases, and 8 bases lay between the germline ends. CDR3: CSVRESSGANVLTF. Here the CDR3 DNA reads TGCAGCGTTCGCGAGTCCTCTGGGGCCAACGTCCTGACTTTC.

The table lists this clonotype with a count of one. The chain links TRBV15 to TRBJ2-2; D is unclear. V gave up 5 bases and J gave up 4 bases, with 5 bases separating them. Germline V gives CDR1 LNHNV, CDR2 YYDKDF (reference sequence). The CDR3 is 12 residues long. Written as DNA, the CDR3 is TGTGCCACCAGCGGCCGCACCGGGGAGCTGTTTTTT. It encodes CATSGRTGELFF.

The chain joins TRBV29-1 to TRBJ2-1; TRBD1 matches at 7 bases. With 7 bases clipped from V and 10 bases from J, the junction kept 13 bases outside the gene matches. The CDR3 consists of 13 residues. From germline, CDR1 is SQVTM and CDR2 ANQGSEA. Here the CDR3 reads CSAHIRDSGEQFF. DNA of the CDR3: TGCAGCGCTCACATCCGGGACAGCGGAGAGCAGTTCTTC.

The chain is built from TRBV7-2 and TRBJ2-6, with D perhaps assigned TRBD1 or TRBD2 (5 bases each). The germline V and J ends were trimmed by 4 bases and 3 bases, with 10 bases remaining between them. Germline CDR1 reads SGHTA; CDR2 reads FQGNSA. The CDR3 covers 15 residues. The CDR3 bases are TGTGCCAGCAGCTGGGACGACTTTGGGGCCAACGTCCTGACTTTC. Amino acid sequence: CASSWDDFGANVLTF.

The chain links TRBV25-1 to TRBJ2-7; 12 bases agree with TRBD2. The CDR3 contains 17 residues. Trimming cost V 1 base and J 7 bases; bases outside gene matches: 11. CDR1 is MGHDK, CDR2 SYGVNS, per germline. The CDR3 loop reads CASSELGGSSGRGEQYF. The CDR3, as DNA: TGTGCCAGCAGTGAATTGGGCGGGTCTAGCGGGAGGGGAGAGCAGTACTTC.

This sequence joins TRBV28 and TRBJ1-2, with TRBD1 matching over 7 bases. Trimming at V came to 6 bases and at J to 3 bases, leaving 4 bases not matched to a gene. In germline, CDR1 is MDHEN, CDR2 SYDVKM. The CDR3 sequence is 13 residues long. CDR3 in DNA: TGTGCCAGCAGGTCCGGGACAGACTATGGCTACACCTTC. Translation: CASRSGTDYGYTF.

The CDR3 protein is CSVVGDRPGAEGYTF. The CDR3 DNA reads as TGCAGCGTTGTAGGGGACAGACCAGGGGCGGAAGGCTACACCTTC. The chain uses TRBV29-1 and TRBJ1-2; TRBD1 matches 7 bases. Losses at the gene ends were 4 bases for V and 8 bases for J; bases not matched to a gene: 16. Per the germline V gene, CDR1 is SQVTM and CDR2 is ANQGSEA. The CDR3 runs 15 residues.

The chain joins TRBV5-1 to TRBJ2-1; 7 bases are a match to TRBD1. The germline gives CDR1 SGHRS, CDR2 YFSETQ. Unmatched junction bases numbered 5, after V lost 2 bases and J lost 6 bases. The CDR3 consists of 14 residues. CDR3 bases: TGCGCCAGCAGCTTTGAGGGGGCGGGCAATGAGCAGTTCTTC. This gives the protein CASSFEGAGNEQFF.

This sequence joins TRBV29-1 and TRBJ1-1; unclear D gene. The V end was cut by 2 bases, the J end by 11 bases, with 18 bases between. CDR3 size: 13 residues. Per the germline V gene, CDR1 is SQVTM and CDR2 is ANQGSEA. The CDR3, as DNA: TGCAGCGTTGAAAAGGGCGGCCTTCAATGGGCTTTCTTT. The encoded protein is CSVEKGGLQWAFF.

The V and J genes are TRBV28 and TRBJ2-5, with TRBD1 identical over 10 bases. Looked up from germline, CDR1 is MDHEN and CDR2 is SYDVKM. Trimming took 10 bases from V and 2 from J; bases not matched to a gene: 19. The CDR3 length is 18 residues. The CDR3 DNA reads TGTGCCACCAGGTCGACAGGGGGCGGGACGGGACGGCAAGAGACCCAGTACTTC. It yields the protein CATRSTGGGTGRQETQYF. Full variable domain (missing parts from reference TRBV28 and TRBJ2-5): DVKVTQSSRYLVKRTGEKVFLECVQDMDHENMFWYRQDPGLGLRLIYFSYDVKMKEKGDIPEGYSVSREKKERFSLILESASTNQTSMYLCATRSTGGGTGRQETQYFGPGTRLLVL.

The V call is TRBV20-1, the J call TRBJ1-5, with 7 positions matching TRBD1. The CDR3 covers 15 residues. CDR1 is DFQATT and CDR2 is SNEGSKA in the germline V gene (reference sequence). The V segment lost 3 bases and the J segment 0 bases; nucleotides outside the gene matches: 5. The CDR3 spells CSASRDSYSNQPQHF. DNA for the CDR3: TGCAGTGCTAGTCGGGACAGCTATAGCAATCAGCCCCAGCATTTT.

The table lists this clonotype with a count of one. This rearrangement joins TRBV21-1 to TRBJ1-1. TRBV21-1 is a recognized pseudogene. This CDR3 comprises 16 residues. The CDR3 loop is CASSKGVLLGNTEAFF. CDR3 bases: TGTGCCAGCAGCAAGGGGGTGTTGCTGGGAAACACTGAAGCTTTCTTT.

The V call is TRBV20-1, the J call TRBJ2-3; TRBD2 agrees at 11 bases. Germline lookup yields CDR1 DFQATT and CDR2 SNEGSKA (reference sequence). This CDR3 has 15 amino acids. V lost 3 bases and J lost 6; bases outside the gene matches: 8. The DNA for the CDR3 is TGCAGTGCTAGTAGTAGCGGGAGGGCCTACGATACGCAGTATTTT. Its translation: CSASSSGRAYDTQYF.

The rearrangement uses TRBV29-1 and TRBJ1-4, with 12 bases aligning to TRBD1. V shed 4 bases, J shed 7 bases, and the junction held 7 bases outside the gene matches. Germline V gene sequence: CDR1 SQVTM, CDR2 ANQGSEA. This CDR3 spans 15 amino acids. In DNA form, the CDR3 reads TGCAGCGTTGGGGGACAGGGGGCCACCGTTGAAAAACTGTTTTTT. The encoded protein is CSVGGQGATVEKLFF.

The rearrangement links TRBV29-1 to TRBJ2-1, with D perhaps TRBD1 or TRBD2 (5 bases each). There are 14 residues in the CDR3. V gave up 4 bases and J gave up 14 bases, with 24 bases separating them. Germline assignment: CDR1 SQVTM and CDR2 ANQGSEA. CDR3 bases: TGCAGCGTTGGAGGGTTTGCCGCCTCACAGGAGGAGTTCTTC. This codes for CSVGGFAASQEEFF.

This rearrangement joins TRBV9 to TRBJ2-6; tentative D call: TRBD2 (5 bases). V shed 5 bases and J shed 1 base, with 13 bases lying between them. Per germline, CDR1 SGDLS and CDR2 YYNGEE. The CDR3 is 16 amino acids. The CDR3 bases are TGTGCCAGCAGTCTCGACGGGGTATCTGGGGCCAACGTCCTGACTTTC. This gives the protein CASSLDGVSGANVLTF.

The rearrangement links TRBV30 to TRBJ1-1; D is unclear. Germline V gene sequence: CDR1 GTSNPN, CDR2 SVGIG (reference sequence). Trimming cost V 0 bases and J 11 bases, with 13 bases left between them. CDR3 size: 12 residues. CDR3: CAWSVEGMRAFF. The CDR3 DNA reads TGTGCCTGGAGTGTCGAGGGAATGAGGGCTTTCTTT.

The rearrangement links TRBV12-3 or TRBV12-4 to TRBJ2-3; D gene uncertain. The CDR3 has 13 amino acids. The V end lost 6 bases, the J end lost 2 bases, and 9 bases lay between the germline ends. CDR3 region: CASRPRTTDTQYF. CDR3 bases: TGTGCCAGCAGACCCCGGACCACAGATACGCAGTATTTT.

The chain is built from TRBV6-6 and TRBJ1-2, with a possible D match to TRBD1 (6 bases). The V gene lost 8 bases and the J gene lost 8 bases, with 12 bases spanning the gap. Germline assignment: CDR1 MNHNY and CDR2 SVGAGI (reference sequence). The CDR3 runs 11 residues. The CDR3 DNA sequence: TGTGCCAGCTCGGGGGGCTGGGGCTACACCTTC. Translated: CASSGGWGYTF.

V is TRBV3-1 and J is TRBJ1-1; D is undetermined. This CDR3 contains 15 residues. V lost 1 base, J lost 1 base, and 10 bases lay in between. Germline V CDR1 and CDR2: LGHDT, YNNKEL (reference sequence). The DNA for the CDR3 is TGTGCCAGCAGCCAAGTAGCCCGGAAGAACACTGAAGCTTTCTTT. Translated: CASSQVARKNTEAFF.

The rearrangement uses TRBV10-3 and TRBJ1-1; 9 bases agree with TRBD1. V lost 6 bases and J lost 1; bases outside the gene matches: 6. The germline CDR1 and CDR2 sequences are ENHRY and SYGVKD. This CDR3 comprises 15 residues. CDR3 in amino acids: CAIRHADRGNTEAFF. The CDR3 DNA reads as TGTGCCATCAGGCACGCGGACAGGGGGAACACTGAAGCTTTCTTT.

CDR3 sequence reads: CASSQDTTEAFF. DNA of the CDR3: TGTGCCAGCAGCCAAGATACCACTGAAGCTTTCTTT. This chain joins TRBV3-1 and TRBJ1-1; D remains ambiguous. This CDR3 is 12 amino acids long. V was clipped by 0 bases and J by 4 bases, with 3 bases between them. Germline assignment: CDR1 LGHDT and CDR2 YNNKEL (reference sequence). The full variable domain, with the rest looked up from reference TRBV3-1 and TRBJ1-1, is DTAVSQTPKYLVTQMGNDKSIKCEQNLGHDTMYWYKQDSKKFLKIMFSYNNKELIINETVPNRFSPKSPDKAHLNLHINSLELGDSAVYFCASSQDTTEAFFGQGTRLTVV.

This clonotype was counted between two and nine times. The chain couples TRBV3-1 to TRBJ2-2; tentatively, D is TRBD1 (6 bases). From germline, CDR1 is LGHDT and CDR2 YNNKEL (reference sequence). The CDR3 runs 14 residues. V was pared by 3 bases and J by 3 bases, with 8 bases between. CDR3 amino acids: CASSQGADTGELFF. The CDR3 region has the DNA TGTGCCAGCAGCCAGGGGGCCGACACCGGGGAGCTGTTTTTT.